The clone carrying this T cell receptor (beta chain) has just a few counts. Its antigen remains unknown. The CDR3 spans 15 residues. Trimming took off 7 bases at V and 3 bases at J, with 19 bases between the two ends. From germline, CDR1 is SNHLY and CDR2 FYNNEI. This sample is part of a study of PD-1 blockade in classical Hodgkin lymphoma. Study findings and constraints: According to reports, newly diagnosed patients had lower baseline TCR diversity than healthy donors, and relapsed/refractory patients had lower baseline TCR diversity still. The drivers behind the repertoire differences, possibly disease activity or prior therapy, remain undefined.

The sample's time point: newly diagnosed, previously untreated cHL patient sample. Acting as the comparison were PBMCs from newly diagnosed, untreated classical Hodgkin lymphoma. Using immunoSEQ multiplex PCR, the repertoire was profiled, and TCRdb retains in-frame clones only, with some absent. The profile covers some 17,000 clones, with 70% to 90% appearing a single time and under 9% taken by the ten largest. This receptor was taken from a human donor with classical Hodgkin lymphoma. The chain has TRBV2 and TRBJ2-7; D possibly corresponds to TRBD2 (6 bases). Sample: peripheral blood mononuclear cells (PBMCs). CDR3 DNA sequence: TGTGCCAGCAATCCGAGACGGGAGCATCTCTACGAGCAGTACTTC. This gives the protein CASNPRREHLYEQYF.